The TCR beta chain described here comes from a study of cytomegalovirus exposure and HLA in healthy donors. Regarding the study as a whole: Another analysis was done later, and it associated roughly 15,000 TCR beta sequences with HLA alleles at 0.05 false discovery rate.

The CDR3 is 16 amino acids. The germline CDR1 and CDR2 sequences are SSHAT and FNYEAQ (reference sequence). The PCR made use of 60 Vbeta and 13 Jbeta primers. Measured with immunoSEQ multiplex PCR; TCRdb has only the in-frame clones, and not every one. This table lists 45,000 to 60,000 clones. For this clone: Its specificity is unknown. The junction and the germline gene differ at one end; a read error may be behind it.

Sequencing was done on a sample of PBMCs. The chain has TRBV7-7 and TRBJ2-1; 8 nucleotides align to TRBD1. The clonotype was recovered from a male donor in good health and CMV-seronegative. The CDR3 protein is CASSPPGAGGWDEQFF. The CDR3 DNA is TGTGCTAGCAGCCCTCCTGGGGCAGGGGGCTGGGATGAGCAGTTCTTC. The variable domain in full, with the rest retrieved from reference TRBV7-7 and TRBJ2-1, is GAGVSQSPRYKVTKRGQDVTLRCDPISSHATLYWYQQALGQGPEFLTYFNYEAQPDKSGLPSDRFSAERPEGSISTLTIQRTEQRDSAMYRCASSPPGAGGWDEQFFGPGTRLTVL.